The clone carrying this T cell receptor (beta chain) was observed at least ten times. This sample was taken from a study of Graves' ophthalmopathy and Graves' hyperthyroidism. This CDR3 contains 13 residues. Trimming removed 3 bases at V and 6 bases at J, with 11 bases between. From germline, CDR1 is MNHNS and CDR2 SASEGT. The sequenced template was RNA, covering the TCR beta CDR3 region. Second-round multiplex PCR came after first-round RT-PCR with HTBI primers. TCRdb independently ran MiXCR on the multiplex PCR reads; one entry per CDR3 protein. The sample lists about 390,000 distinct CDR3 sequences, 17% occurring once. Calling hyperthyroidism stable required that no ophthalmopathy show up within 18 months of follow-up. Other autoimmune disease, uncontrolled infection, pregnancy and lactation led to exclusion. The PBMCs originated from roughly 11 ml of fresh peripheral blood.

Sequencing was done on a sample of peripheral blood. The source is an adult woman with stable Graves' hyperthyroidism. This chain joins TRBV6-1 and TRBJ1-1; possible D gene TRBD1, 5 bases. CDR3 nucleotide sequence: TGTGCCAGCAGTGATTTCAGGGAATCTGAAGCTTTCTTT. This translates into CASSDFRESEAFF.